These T cell receptor beta chains were read from a single sample in a study of OX40 agonist ivuxolimab in advanced cancers. TCRdb's table, derived via immunoSEQ multiplex PCR, lists solely in-frame clones and lacks some. The table records under 70,000 clones, roughly 85% of them present only once. The sample was CD4+ or CD8+ T cells sorted from blood, taken in a trial of the OX40 agonist ivuxolimab. The receptor set was obtained from an adult with an advanced solid tumor such as melanoma, head and neck, liver or kidney cancer. Each CDR3 is given with its conserved first and last residue. Each record gives: V gene, clone size, D gene, J gene, CDR3 protein, CDR3 DNA. The D gene is left open where the match is weak. Clone size appears in some rows only: once, few, many, or a class for an expanded clone.

V: TRBV9; size: .; D: TRBD1; J: TRBJ2-5; CDR3: CASSPSSPGQGLVETQYF; DNA: TGTGCCAGCAGCCCCTCTTCTCCGGGACAGGGGCTGGTAGAGACCCAGTACTTC
V: TRBV18; size: .; D: .; J: TRBJ2-1; CDR3: CASSPPGSSGYNEQFF; DNA: TGTGCCAGCTCACCCCCGGGGTCAAGCGGTTACAATGAGCAGTTCTTC
V: TRBV30; size: .; D: TRBD2; J: TRBJ2-3; CDR3: CAWSTSLGGRATDTQYF; DNA: TGTGCCTGGAGTACCTCTTTAGGCGGGAGGGCCACAGATACGCAGTATTTT
V: TRBV25-1; size: .; D: TRBD1; J: TRBJ1-2; CDR3: CASTRGTANGYTF; DNA: TGTGCCAGCACCCGGGGGACAGCAAATGGCTACACCTTC
V: TRBV6-5; size: few; D: .; J: TRBJ1-1; CDR3: CASSYGGGVHTEAFF; DNA: TGTGCCAGCAGTTACGGAGGCGGGGTTCACACTGAAGCTTTCTTT
V: TRBV5-1; size: medium-sized; D: TRBD2; J: TRBJ2-3; CDR3: CASSLGGSRTDTQYF; DNA: TGCGCCAGCAGCTTGGGCGGGAGTCGCACAGATACGCAGTATTTT
V: TRBV6-5; size: .; D: TRBD2; J: TRBJ2-5; CDR3: CATRASGQETQYF; DNA: TGTGCCACCCGGGCTAGCGGACAAGAGACCCAGTACTTC
V: TRBV7-3; size: .; D: TRBD2; J: TRBJ2-1; CDR3: CASSLGLAGGEQFF; DNA: TGTGCCAGCAGCTTAGGACTAGCGGGAGGAGAGCAGTTCTTC
V: TRBV6-1; size: .; D: .; J: TRBJ2-7; CDR3: CASRYEQYF; DNA: TGTGCCAGCAGATACGAGCAGTACTTC
V: TRBV21-1; size: .; D: .; J: TRBJ2-2; CDR3: CASSRASSTSGRGNGELFF; DNA: TGTGCCAGCAGCAGAGCAAGCTCGACTAGCGGGAGAGGAAACGGGGAGCTGTTTTTT
V: TRBV4-1; size: .; D: .; J: TRBJ1-2; CDR3: CASSQQAKANYGYTF; DNA: TGCGCCAGCAGCCAGCAGGCGAAAGCTAACTATGGCTACACCTTC
V: TRBV6-6; size: .; D: .; J: TRBJ1-6; CDR3: CASRLENSPLHF; DNA: TGTGCCAGCAGACTAGAGAATTCACCCCTCCACTTT
V: TRBV11-2; size: .; D: TRBD1; J: TRBJ2-7; CDR3: CASSFQGDIDEQYF; DNA: TGTGCCAGCAGCTTTCAGGGGGATATCGACGAGCAGTACTTC
V: TRBV6-1; size: .; D: .; J: TRBJ2-7; CDR3: CASRTQGSAYEQYF; DNA: TGTGCCAGCAGGACTCAGGGGTCTGCCTACGAGCAGTACTTC
V: TRBV11-1; size: .; D: .; J: TRBJ1-1; CDR3: CASGSYQGRAEAFF; DNA: TGTGCCAGCGGCAGCTATCAGGGGAGGGCTGAAGCTTTCTTT
V: TRBV15; size: .; D: .; J: TRBJ1-1; CDR3: CATSMGQTTEAFF; DNA: TGTGCCACCAGCATGGGGCAAACTACTGAAGCTTTCTTT
V: TRBV15; size: .; D: .; J: TRBJ1-6; CDR3: CATSRGGGGGSPLHF; DNA: TGTGCCACCAGCAGAGGGGGAGGAGGAGGTTCACCCCTCCACTTT
V: TRBV6-5; size: .; D: .; J: TRBJ2-1; CDR3: CALLGPCEQFF; DNA: TGTGCCTTACTGGGACCCTGTGAGCAGTTCTTC
V: TRBV30; size: .; D: .; J: TRBJ2-3; CDR3: CAWTPGARTDTQYF; DNA: TGTGCCTGGACCCCAGGGGCCCGCACAGATACGCAGTATTTT
V: TRBV10-3; size: .; D: .; J: TRBJ2-1; CDR3: CAISESRVSSYNEQFF; DNA: TGTGCCATCAGTGAGTCTCGAGTAAGCTCCTACAATGAGCAGTTCTTC
V: TRBV11-3; size: .; D: TRBD1; J: TRBJ1-1; CDR3: CASSPYPGQGATEAFF; DNA: TGTGCCAGCAGCCCCTACCCAGGACAGGGGGCAACTGAAGCTTTCTTT
V: TRBV5-1; size: .; D: .; J: TRBJ2-2; CDR3: CASSLGDNARELFF; DNA: TGCGCCAGCAGCTTGGGGGACAACGCCCGGGAGCTGTTTTTT
V: TRBV9; size: .; D: .; J: TRBJ2-5; CDR3: CASSGGAAEGETQYF; DNA: TGTGCCAGCTCTGGGGGTGCGGCGGAGGGAGAGACCCAGTACTTC
V: TRBV9; size: .; D: TRBD2; J: TRBJ2-3; CDR3: CASSVETGGRATDTQYF; DNA: TGTGCCAGCAGCGTAGAAACGGGCGGGAGGGCGACAGATACGCAGTATTTT
V: TRBV29-1; size: .; D: .; J: TRBJ1-2; CDR3: CSVEVPYGGGYTF; DNA: TGCAGCGTTGAAGTACCGTATGGGGGCGGCTACACCTTC
V: TRBV5-1; size: .; D: TRBD2; J: TRBJ2-5; CDR3: CASSFGLAGGSGETQYF; DNA: TGCGCCAGCAGCTTCGGGCTAGCGGGAGGGAGTGGAGAGACCCAGTACTTC